This T cell receptor (beta chain) was identified during a study of human T cells and chemical hapten exposure. Overall study: Across samples, TCR yields varied, mostly owing to small differences in pooled library volumes. Broader study findings: Patch test score rose with PT1 expanded TCRs, significant at 8, 16, 32, not 4.

Indicated time point: patch test 2, 6 weeks after DPC sensitization. The treatment here: therapeutic diphenylcyclopropenone sensitization with weekly scalp DPC. Alopecia patients between 18 and 70 years old and suitable for DPC were used as donors. This clonotype has at least ten counts. What it recognizes is unknown. Per the original data handling: There were a median of roughly 100,000 TCRs per sample, with a range from roughly 20,000 to 700,000. TCRdb used MiXCR to reprocess the RACE reads, holding one entry per CDR3 protein. V and J calls and clone size were set by TCRdb, not the authors. The sample has tens of thousands of distinct CDR3 sequences; around 9.3% are singletons. The origin of this receptor is a middle-aged woman with alopecia areata. Some clones in this sample may be carry-over from other donors' samples. Sample: whole blood, taken in connection with sensitization to the hapten diphenylcyclopropenone (DPC).

The chain's CDR3 is CASSFPSQIMNTEAFF. CDR3 nucleotides: TGTGCCAGCAGCTTTCCATCGCAGATAATGAACACTGAAGCTTTCTTT. The chain joins TRBV5-5 to TRBJ1-1, with D unclear. From germline, CDR1 is SGHKS and CDR2 YYEKEE (reference sequence). V lost 2 bases, J lost 0 bases, and 14 bases lay in between. The CDR3 runs to 16 residues.